Sequencing of this T cell receptor beta chain was carried out in a study of CD8+ T cells in alopecia areata. RNA was extracted and reverse transcribed into cDNA as the sequencing template. Measured with immunoSEQ multiplex PCR; TCRdb has only the in-frame clones, and not every one. The repertoire includes 120,000 or so clones, about 50% of them detected once, and roughly 10% sits in the top ten. The CDR3 consists of 13 residues. Germline V lookup: CDR1 GTSNPN, CDR2 SVGIG (reference sequence). J is TRBJ2-1 and V is TRBV30, with TRBD2 as a possible D gene (6 bases). The clonotype originates from a human donor with alopecia areata. Sequenced sample: NKG2D-low CD8+ T cells sorted from blood. The CDR3 loop reads CAGDLRGINEQFF. In nucleotides, the CDR3 is TGTGCTGGGGACCTACGGGGGATTAATGAGCAGTTCTTC.